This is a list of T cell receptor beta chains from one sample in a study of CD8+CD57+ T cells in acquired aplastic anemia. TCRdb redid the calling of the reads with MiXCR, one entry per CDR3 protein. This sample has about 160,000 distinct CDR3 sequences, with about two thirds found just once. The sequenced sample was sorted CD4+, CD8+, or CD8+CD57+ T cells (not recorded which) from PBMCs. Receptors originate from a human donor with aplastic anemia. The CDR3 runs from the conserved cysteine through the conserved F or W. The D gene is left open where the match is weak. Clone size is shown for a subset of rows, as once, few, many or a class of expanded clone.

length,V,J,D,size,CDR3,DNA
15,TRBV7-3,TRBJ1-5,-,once,CASQGGVGTNQPQHF,TGTGCCAGCCAAGGAGGGGTCGGGACCAATCAGCCCCAGCATTTT
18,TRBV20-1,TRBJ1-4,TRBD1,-,CSARERQGHVRSGEKLFF,TGCAGTGCTAGAGAACGACAGGGCCACGTGAGAAGTGGTGAAAAACTGTTTTTT
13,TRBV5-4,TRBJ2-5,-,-,CASSLRAQETQYF,TGTGCCAGCAGCTTGAGGGCACAAGAGACCCAGTACTTC
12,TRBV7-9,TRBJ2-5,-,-,CASQGRRETQYF,TGTGCCAGTCAAGGCAGAAGAGAGACCCAGTACTTC
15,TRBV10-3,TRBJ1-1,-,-,CAITERPGVNTEAFF,TGTGCCATCACGGAACGCCCTGGGGTGAACACTGAAGCTTTCTTT
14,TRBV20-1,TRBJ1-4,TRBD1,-,CSARNGQGGEKLFF,TGCAGTGCTAGAAACGGACAGGGGGGGGAAAAACTGTTTTTT
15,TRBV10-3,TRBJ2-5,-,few,CAISGIGGLRETQYF,TGTGCCATCAGTGGGATCGGGGGGCTGCGAGAGACCCAGTACTTC
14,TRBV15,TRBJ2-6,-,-,CATSPRAGANVLTF,TGTGCCACCAGCCCCAGGGCCGGGGCCAACGTCCTGACTTTC
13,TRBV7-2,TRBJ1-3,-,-,CASSFSPGNTIYF,TGTGCCAGCAGCTTTTCACCTGGAAACACCATATATTTT
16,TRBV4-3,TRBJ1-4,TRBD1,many,CASSQGAGGGSEKLFF,TGCGCCAGCAGCCAAGGTGCAGGGGGCGGGAGTGAAAAACTGTTTTTT
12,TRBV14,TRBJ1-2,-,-,CASAEGGYGYTF,TGTGCCAGCGCCGAGGGAGGGTATGGCTACACCTTC
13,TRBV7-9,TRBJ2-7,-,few,CASSLATSYEQYF,TGTGCCAGCAGCTTAGCCACGAGCTACGAGCAGTACTTC
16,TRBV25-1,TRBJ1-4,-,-,CASSEWGFRANEKLFF,TGTGCCAGCAGTGAATGGGGGTTTCGGGCTAATGAAAAACTGTTTTTT
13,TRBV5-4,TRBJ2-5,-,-,CASSQQIPETQYF,TGTGCCAGCAGTCAACAGATACCAGAGACCCAGTACTTC
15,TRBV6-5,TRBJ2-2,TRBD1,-,CASSVGEGATGELFF,TGTGCCAGCAGTGTCGGCGAGGGGGCTACCGGGGAGCTGTTTTTT
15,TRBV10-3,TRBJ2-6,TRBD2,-,CAISGEGSGANVLTF,TGTGCCATCAGTGGGGAGGGCTCTGGGGCCAACGTCCTGACTTTC
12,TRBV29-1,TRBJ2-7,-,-,CSVEFVGYEQYF,TGCAGCGTTGAATTCGTAGGTTACGAGCAGTACTTC
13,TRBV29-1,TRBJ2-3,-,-,CSATAAATDTQYF,TGCAGCGCCACGGCGGCGGCCACAGATACGCAGTATTTT
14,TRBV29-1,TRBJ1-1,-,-,CSVEARIMNTEAFF,TGCAGCGTTGAAGCCCGGATAATGAACACTGAAGCTTTCTTT
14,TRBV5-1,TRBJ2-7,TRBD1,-,CASSLDRGYYEQYF,TGTGCCAGCAGCCTGGACAGGGGGTACTACGAGCAGTACTTC
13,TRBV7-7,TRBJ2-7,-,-,CASSLVLGAAPQF,TGTGCTAGCAGCTTAGTCCTCGGGGCCGCACCCCAGTTC
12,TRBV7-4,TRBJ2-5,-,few,CASSSAMETQYF,TGTGCCAGCAGCTCCGCCATGGAGACCCAGTACTTC
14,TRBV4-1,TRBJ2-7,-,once,CASSQGTGSNEQYF,TGCGCCAGCAGCCAAGGCACAGGGTCAAACGAGCAGTACTTC
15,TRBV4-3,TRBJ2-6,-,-,CASSQAGCGANVLTF,TGCGCCAGCAGCCAAGCGGGGTGTGGGGCCAACGTCCTGACTTTC
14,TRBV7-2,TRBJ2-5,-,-,CASSQVHSQETQYF,TGCGCCAGCAGCCAAGTGCACTCCCAGGAGACCCAGTACTTC
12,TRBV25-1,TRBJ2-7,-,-,CASTEGNHEQYF,TGTGCCAGCACGGAAGGAAACCACGAGCAGTACTTC